What follows are 21 T cell receptor beta chains derived from one specimen sequenced in a study of blood T cell repertoires in COVID-19. The table came from immunoSEQ multiplex PCR; TCRdb's copy has only in-frame clones and leaves some out. The sample records hundreds of thousands of clones, approximately 88% being singletons. The sample taken for sequencing was peripheral blood. Receptors were obtained from a woman between 50 and 59 years old with active or convalescent COVID-19.

This chain connects TRBV30 to TRBJ1-5; 7 nucleotides align to TRBD1. The V segment lost 1 base and the J segment 4 bases; nucleotides outside the gene matches: 7. CDR1 and CDR2 (germline): GTSNPN, SVGIG (reference sequence). This CDR3 is 15 amino acids long. CDR3 in DNA: TGTGCCTGGAGTGCGGAGGGGGCCCTTAATCAGCCCCAGCATTTT. This sequence encodes CAWSAEGALNQPQHF.

For the CDR3, the DNA is TGTGCCAGCAGTCATTCGGCGTGGGAGTTGACTATTCTTAATTCACCCCTCCACTTT. The encoded protein is CASSHSAWELTILNSPLHF. The chain uses TRBV28 and TRBJ1-6; no clear D gene. The V end lost 5 bases, the J end lost 6 bases, and 26 bases lay between the germline ends. Germline CDR1 and CDR2: MDHEN and SYDVKM. CDR3 length: 19 amino acids. The whole variable domain, remainder taken from reference TRBV28 and TRBJ1-6, is DVKVTQSSRYLVKRTGEKVFLECVQDMDHENMFWYRQDPGLGLRLIYFSYDVKMKEKGDIPEGYSVSREKKERFSLILESASTNQTSMYLCASSHSAWELTILNSPLHFGNGTRLTVT.

The V call is TRBV18, the J call TRBJ1-2, with 7 bases identical to TRBD1. The CDR3 is 15 residues long. Germline CDR1 and CDR2: KGHSH and LQKENI. After removal of 6 bases from V and 5 bases from J, the junction contained 12 bases not matched to a gene. The DNA of the CDR3 is TGTGCCAGCTCTCAATCTCGGGACAGCTCATATGGCTACACCTTC. This gives the protein CASSQSRDSSYGYTF.

The DNA of the CDR3 is TGTGCCAGCAGGATGACAGGGGGCTTCGGTTACGAGCAGTACTTC. Translating it yields CASRMTGGFGYEQYF. The chain employs TRBV25-1 and TRBJ2-7, with 10 nucleotides matching TRBD1. This CDR3 spans 15 amino acids. V was clipped by 6 bases and J by 4 bases; unmatched bases: 9. Per germline, CDR1 MGHDK and CDR2 SYGVNS.

As DNA, the CDR3 is TGCGCCAGCAGCTTGGAAGCGGGAGGGCCCACCGGGGAGCTGTTTTTT. Translation gives CASSLEAGGPTGELFF. The chain recombines TRBV5-1 with TRBJ2-2, with TRBD2 identical over 10 bases. Trimming at V came to 0 bases and at J to 4 bases, leaving 3 bases not matched to a gene. Germline-derived CDR1 and CDR2 are SGHRS and YFSETQ. There are 16 residues in the CDR3.

This chain links TRBV11-2 with TRBJ1-1; a weak D match, TRBD1 (5 bases). V gave up 4 bases and J gave up 9 bases, with 12 bases separating them. Germline assignment: CDR1 SGHAT and CDR2 FQNNGV. The CDR3 consists of 12 residues. CDR3: CASSSTRVKAFF. In nucleotides, the CDR3 is TGTGCCAGCAGCTCTACCAGGGTGAAAGCTTTCTTT.

The rearrangement links TRBV27 to TRBJ1-2; possible D gene TRBD1, 5 bases. From germline, CDR1 is MNHEY and CDR2 SMNVEV (reference sequence). The V gene lost 2 bases and the J gene lost 2 bases, with 9 bases spanning the gap. The CDR3 consists of 14 residues. This chain's CDR3 is CASSLIGGNYGYTF. The CDR3 DNA sequence: TGTGCCAGCAGTTTAATCGGGGGGAACTATGGCTACACCTTC.

The rearrangement joins TRBV7-9 to TRBJ2-1, with TRBD1 identical over 8 bases. The V segment lost 2 bases and the J segment 4 bases; nucleotides outside the gene matches: 10. Per germline, CDR1 SEHNR and CDR2 FQNEAQ (reference sequence). The CDR3 consists of 17 residues. The CDR3: CASSLSGTGVIYNEQFF. The CDR3, as DNA: TGTGCCAGCAGCTTATCCGGGACAGGCGTAATATACAATGAGCAGTTCTTC.

The DNA of the CDR3 is TGCGCCAGCAGCCAGACAGGGTTAGCTAACTATGGCTACACCTTC. Translating it yields CASSQTGLANYGYTF. The chain employs TRBV4-3 and TRBJ1-2; TRBD1 matches 7 bases. With V trimmed by 3 bases and J by 0 bases, 4 bases remained unmatched. The germline CDR1 and CDR2 sequences are LGHNA and YSLEER. The CDR3 runs to 15 residues.

DNA for the CDR3: TGTGCCAGCAGCCAACGGGACAGTTCGAACACTGAAGCTTTCTTT. Amino acid sequence: CASSQRDSSNTEAFF. The chain recombines TRBV7-6 with TRBJ1-1, with 7 positions matching TRBD1. CDR1 and CDR2 (germline): SGHVS, FNYEAQ. The CDR3 extends over 15 amino acids. The ends lost 5 bases at V and 1 base at J; junction bases unmatched: 7. The full variable domain, with the rest looked up from reference TRBV7-6 and TRBJ1-1, is GAGVSQSPRYKVTKRGQDVALRCDPISGHVSLYWYRQALGQGPEFLTYFNYEAQQDKSGLPNDRFSAERPEGSISTLTIQRTEQRDSAMYRCASSQRDSSNTEAFFGQGTRLTVV.

This chain joins TRBV2 and TRBJ2-3; 14 bases are a match to TRBD2. Germline loops: CDR1 SNHLY, CDR2 FYNNEI. Trimming took 5 bases from V and 5 from J; bases not matched to a gene: 9. There are 17 residues in the CDR3. As DNA, the CDR3 is TGTGCCAGCAGTCCGCGGACTAGCGGGAGGAGTGGAGATACGCAGTATTTT. This gives the protein CASSPRTSGRSGDTQYF.

The rearrangement links TRBV10-2 to TRBJ1-4; D gene ambiguous. The CDR3 runs to 14 residues. Per germline, CDR1 WSHSY and CDR2 SAAADI. The V end lost 8 bases, the J end lost 0 bases, and 10 bases lay between the germline ends. CDR3 residues: CASQPGSTNEKLFF. The CDR3 DNA follows: TGCGCCAGCCAACCGGGATCAACTAATGAAAAACTGTTTTTT.

V and J are TRBV19 and TRBJ2-6, with D unclear. V gave up 10 bases and J gave up 0 bases, with 13 bases separating them. The germline V gene has CDR1 LNHDA and CDR2 SQIVND (reference sequence). The length of the CDR3 is 15 residues. CDR3 nucleotides: TGTGCCACGAAGGAGACTCCCTCTGGGGCCAACGTCCTGACTTTC. This translates into CATKETPSGANVLTF.

The chain joins TRBV10-3 to TRBJ1-2; 7 bases agree with TRBD1. The CDR3 contains 17 residues. Germline values: CDR1 ENHRY, CDR2 SYGVKD. V shed 0 bases, J shed 2 bases, and the junction held 9 bases outside the gene matches. The CDR3 nucleotides are TGTGCCATCAGTGAGTCGGTTGGGACAGCCCAGAACTATGGCTACACCTTC. Translating gives CAISESVGTAQNYGYTF.

This clone appeared a single time. The gene calls are TRBV7-2 and TRBJ2-1; TRBD1 matches at 9 bases. This CDR3 region has 14 residues. Germline values: CDR1 SGHTA, CDR2 FQGNSA. The J segment lost 10 bases and the V segment lost 0 bases, leaving 4 bases of the junction unmatched. In DNA, the CDR3 is TGTGCCAGCAGCTTAGCGGGACAGGGAAGGGAGCAGTTCTTC. This codes for CASSLAGQGREQFF. Variable domain in full (rest from reference TRBV7-2 and TRBJ2-1): GAGVSQSPSNKVTEKGKDVELRCDPISGHTALYWYRQSLGQGLEFLIYFQGNSAPDKSGLPSDRFSAERTGGSVSTLTIQRTQQEDSAVYLCASSLAGQGREQFFGPGTRLTVL.

This clone came up once. This chain joins TRBV7-2 and TRBJ1-2; weak D call: TRBD1 (6 bases). Germline V lookup: CDR1 SGHTA, CDR2 FQGNSA. Between the trimmed V and J ends, which lost 2 bases and 2 bases, there was a span of 12 bases. This CDR3 region has 15 residues. The CDR3 DNA follows: TGTGCCAGCAGCTTAACACCCGGGACAAACTATGGCTACACCTTC. Amino acid sequence: CASSLTPGTNYGYTF. The full variable domain, in which reference TRBV7-2 and TRBJ1-2 provide the parts outside the CDR3, is GAGVSQSPSNKVTEKGKDVELRCDPISGHTALYWYRQSLGQGLEFLIYFQGNSAPDKSGLPSDRFSAERTGGSVSTLTIQRTQQEDSAVYLCASSLTPGTNYGYTFGSGTRLTVV.

The gene calls are TRBV4-3 and TRBJ1-2; weak D call: TRBD1 (6 bases). Trimming removed 3 bases at V and 6 bases at J, with 17 bases between. The CDR3 is 15 amino acids. CDR1 is LGHNA and CDR2 is YSLEER in the germline V gene. The DNA of the CDR3 is TGCGCCAGCAGCCAGAATACAGGGACCCTCAATGGCTACACCTTC. Translating gives CASSQNTGTLNGYTF.

This clone has only one observation. At one end the junction does not follow the germline gene, possibly because of a read error. V and J are TRBV7-9 and TRBJ1-1, with unresolved D. The germline V gene has CDR1 SEHNR and CDR2 FQNEAQ (reference sequence). The CDR3 is made up of 10 amino acids. The CDR3 here is CASGYTEAFF. The CDR3 DNA reads TGTGCCAGCGGCTACACGGAAGCTTTCTTT.

The chain carries TRBV3-1 (or the pseudogene TRBV3-2) and TRBJ1-5, with D perhaps matching TRBD1 (6 bases). Trimming took 8 bases from V and 3 from J, leaving 20 bases between them. CDR1 is LGHDT and CDR2 is YNNKEL in the germline V gene (reference sequence). This CDR3 has 16 amino acids. The CDR3 is CASQPPRGIVNQPQHF. The CDR3 nucleotides read TGTGCCAGCCAACCTCCAAGGGGGATTGTCAATCAGCCCCAGCATTTT.

The chain has TRBV28 and TRBJ2-7; 8 bases fit TRBD1. This CDR3 has 17 residues. J was trimmed by 3 bases and V by 5 bases; bases with no gene match: 15. CDR1 is MDHEN and CDR2 is SYDVKM in the germline V gene. CDR3: CASSPNPVGTGLYEQYF. CDR3 coding DNA: TGTGCCAGCAGTCCTAACCCCGTCGGGACAGGACTCTACGAGCAGTACTTC.

V gene TRBV28 combines with J gene TRBJ1-1, with D possibly matching TRBD1 (6 bases). V dropped 4 bases and J dropped 5 bases, with 11 bases sitting between them. This CDR3 contains 13 residues. From germline, CDR1 is MDHEN and CDR2 SYDVKM. This CDR3 reads CASSYPGVTEAFF. CDR3 DNA: TGTGCCAGCAGTTATCCAGGGGTTACTGAAGCTTTCTTT.